Reported below is one T cell receptor (beta chain). Participant reports of clinical history set cohort assignment. This sample is part of a study of blood T cell repertoires in COVID-19. Across the whole study: In each case, the material was cDNA or gDNA derived from T cells, B-cell-depleted T cells, or PBMCs.

The method was immunoSEQ multiplex PCR; TCRdb's version includes in-frame clones alone and lacks a portion of them. Seen here are around 270,000 clones, roughly 88% observed once, and the top ten hold roughly 4%. Trimming took 4 bases from V and 3 from J, leaving 6 bases between them. From germline, CDR1 is MDHEN and CDR2 SYDVKM. CDR3 length equals 12 residues. The sequenced sample was PBMCs or T cells enriched from blood (not recorded which). This clonotype originated in a woman in her 30s who had recovered from COVID-19. This chain uses TRBV28 with TRBJ1-2; no definite D call. CDR3 DNA: TGTGCCAGCAGTTATTCTGACTATGGCTACACCTTC. Translated: CASSYSDYGYTF.